A single sample gave rise to the 18 T cell receptor beta chains below, sequenced in a study of Ad26.COV2.S vaccination and SARS-CoV-2 variants. The repertoire was sequenced with immunoSEQ multiplex PCR; TCRdb's copy has only in-frame clones and lacks some. The sample yields 380,000 or so clones, 75% to 90% seen once. Stated treatment: 15 to 20 received Ad26.COV2.S at low or high dose, single or two shots; about 5 received placebo; per-sample allocation not given. The samples were gathered on day 63 after the first injection of vaccine or placebo. Source: peripheral blood, taken in a trial of Ad26.COV2.S vaccine versus placebo. These receptors came from a person aged 18-60 years who received the Ad26.COV2.S COVID-19 vaccine or a placebo.

The chain links TRBV7-2 to TRBJ1-5, with a tentative D call TRBD1 (5 bases). The CDR3 totals 13 residues. CDR1 is SGHTA, CDR2 FQGNSA, per germline. Trimming left V 5 bases short and J 6 bases short, with 11 bases between. The CDR3 spells CASSPPGPQPQHF. CDR3 DNA sequence: TGTGCCAGCAGCCCTCCGGGGCCTCAGCCCCAGCATTTT.

The gene calls are TRBV4-2 and TRBJ2-6, with TRBD2 as a possible D gene (5 bases). The CDR3 runs 19 residues. From germline, CDR1 is LGHNA and CDR2 YNFKEQ. Between the trimmed V and J ends, which lost 0 bases and 0 bases, there was a span of 15 bases. The CDR3 DNA reads as TGTGCCAGCAGCCAAGAGGAGGTAGGCGGCAGCTCTGGGGCCAACGTCCTGACTTTC. It codes for CASSQEEVGGSSGANVLTF.

The V and J genes are TRBV6-2 or TRBV6-3 and TRBJ1-2; 8 bases are a match to TRBD1. Germline V gene lookup returns CDR1 MNHEY and CDR2 SVGEGT. This CDR3 contains 16 residues. V lost 2 bases and J lost 5; bases outside the gene matches: 10. For the CDR3, the DNA is TGTGCCAGCAGTTACCAGGACAGGGTTTGGTATTATGGCTACACCTTC. This gives the protein CASSYQDRVWYYGYTF.

The V gene is TRBV5-4, the J gene TRBJ1-6; a weak D match, TRBD1 (5 bases). V was shortened by 3 bases and J by 6 bases, with 10 bases between the two germline ends. The CDR3 runs to 14 residues. The germline CDR1 and CDR2 sequences are SGHNT and YYREEE (reference sequence). Here the CDR3 DNA reads TGTGCCAGCAGCTCGACAGTTTCTAATTCACCCCTCCACTTT. The encoded protein is CASSSTVSNSPLHF.

The chain employs TRBV7-6 and TRBJ2-7; TRBD1 matches 9 bases. The CDR3 loop spans 14 amino acids. Unmatched junction bases numbered 3, after V lost 2 bases and J lost 4 bases. Germline V gene lookup returns CDR1 SGHVS and CDR2 FNYEAQ. This chain's CDR3 is CASSLTDRGYEQYF. The DNA of the CDR3 is TGTGCCAGCAGCTTAACCGACAGGGGGTACGAGCAGTACTTC.

This chain uses TRBV28 with TRBJ2-4; TRBD1 agrees at 8 bases. CDR3 length: 15 amino acids. Germline trimming cut 5 bases from V and 8 bases from J; bases unmatched to any gene: 11. Per germline, CDR1 MDHEN and CDR2 SYDVKM. The CDR3 spells CASSPEGQGAYIQYF. The DNA of the CDR3 is TGTGCCAGCAGTCCGGAGGGGCAGGGGGCTTACATTCAGTACTTC.

This clone has more than one count but fewer than ten. The V call is TRBV28, the J call TRBJ2-3; TRBD2 is a possible D gene (6 bases). Trimming removed 2 bases from V and 7 bases from J, with 7 bases in between. The CDR3 is 12 residues long. In germline, CDR1 is MDHEN, CDR2 SYDVKM. CDR3 amino acids: CASSLGGYTQYF. DNA of the CDR3: TGTGCCAGCAGTTTAGGGGGGTATACGCAGTATTTT.

The V and J genes are TRBV11-1 and TRBJ2-3; D ambiguous. CDR1 and CDR2 (germline): SGHAT, FQDESV (reference sequence). This CDR3 region has 15 residues. Trimming left V 3 bases short and J 0 bases short, with 10 bases between. The CDR3 DNA sequence: TGTGCCAGCAGCTTGGCCCGTAGGAGCACAGATACGCAGTATTTT. This encodes CASSLARRSTDTQYF.

V gene TRBV7-9 combines with J gene TRBJ2-5; tentatively, D is TRBD1 (5 bases). CDR3 length equals 16 residues. Looked up from germline, CDR1 is SEHNR and CDR2 is FQNEAQ (reference sequence). Trimming took 1 base from V and 5 from J, leaving 17 bases between them. This CDR3 reads CASSLGALGPSETQYF. As DNA, the CDR3 is TGTGCCAGCAGCTTAGGAGCCTTGGGGCCAAGCGAGACCCAGTACTTC.

V and J are TRBV11-2 and TRBJ2-7; a weak D match, TRBD1 (5 bases). This CDR3 comprises 14 residues. V shed 2 bases and J shed 2 bases, with 10 bases lying between them. From germline, CDR1 is SGHAT and CDR2 FQNNGV. CDR3 sequence (DNA): TGTGCCAGCAGCTTATTCGACAGCCCCTACGAGCAGTACTTC. Amino acid sequence: CASSLFDSPYEQYF.

The chain carries TRBV4-2 and TRBJ1-5; D gene ambiguous. CDR3 length: 14 amino acids. V dropped 0 bases and J dropped 4 bases, with 7 bases sitting between them. Germline V gives CDR1 LGHNA, CDR2 YNFKEQ. CDR3 DNA sequence: TGTGCCAGCAGCCAAGATCCCGAGAATCAGCCCCAGCATTTT. As protein: CASSQDPENQPQHF.

The rearrangement links TRBV19 to TRBJ1-6, with TRBD1 as a possible D gene (6 bases). The germline gives CDR1 LNHDA, CDR2 SQIVND (reference sequence). Trimming cost V 10 bases and J 3 bases, with 13 bases left between them. This CDR3 is 14 amino acids long. The CDR3, as DNA: TGTGCCACAACGATGGACAGCTATAATTCACCCCTCCACTTT. It translates to CATTMDSYNSPLHF.

This sequence joins TRBV4-2 and TRBJ1-3; 8 nucleotides agree with TRBD1. Germline V gene data show CDR1 as LGHNA and CDR2 as YNFKEQ. Trimming at V came to 1 base and at J to 3 bases, leaving 5 bases not matched to a gene. The CDR3 consists of 16 residues. The CDR3 DNA reads TGTGCCAGCAGCCAAGCCAGGACAGGGAGTGGAAACACCATATATTTT. This gives the protein CASSQARTGSGNTIYF.

The rearrangement uses TRBV12-3 or TRBV12-4 and TRBJ1-2; 10 bases line up with TRBD1. Losses at the gene ends were 4 bases for V and 8 bases for J; bases not matched to a gene: 4. CDR3 length: 13 amino acids. CDR3: CASSSPGQGGYTF. The CDR3 DNA reads TGTGCCAGCAGTTCCCCGGGACAGGGGGGCTACACCTTC.

This clone showed up just a few times. The gene calls are TRBV5-6 and TRBJ2-7; 10 nucleotides line up with TRBD1. The V and J ends lost 4 bases and 5 bases, in that order; junction bases with no gene match: 6. Looked up from germline, CDR1 is SGHDT and CDR2 is YYEEEE. The CDR3 covers 14 residues. In DNA, the CDR3 is TGTGCCAGCAGCCAGGGACAGGGGTGGCACGAGCAGTACTTC. It encodes CASSQGQGWHEQYF.

This clone was found once. The chain employs TRBV7-2 and TRBJ1-2, with D possibly being TRBD1 (6 bases). CDR1 and CDR2 (germline): SGHTA, FQGNSA. The CDR3 covers 15 residues. V was pared by 0 bases and J by 6 bases, with 14 bases between. CDR3 nucleotide sequence: TGTGCCAGCAGCTTAGCGCAAGGACAGAGGCATGGCTACACCTTC. Its translation is CASSLAQGQRHGYTF.

Concerning this clone: This sample includes further DNA sequences coding for the same CDR3. The chain links TRBV27 to TRBJ1-2; tentatively, D is TRBD1 (5 bases). V was pared by 2 bases and J by 1 base, with 5 bases between. The CDR3 totals 13 residues. Germline assignment: CDR1 MNHEY and CDR2 SMNVEV (reference sequence). CDR3 DNA sequence: TGTGCCAGCAGTTTAGGGGGTAACTATGGCTACACCTTC. This encodes CASSLGGNYGYTF.

On this clone: One end of the junction fails to match germline, which may point to a read error. V is TRBV10-2 and J is TRBJ1-2, with D uncertain. This CDR3 is built from 9 residues. The V gene's germline CDR1 is WSHSY and CDR2 SAAADI. This chain's CDR3 is CASSEYGNF. In DNA, the CDR3 is TGCGCCAGCAGTGAGTACGGAAACTTC.